Each of the 28 T cell receptor beta chains below was sequenced from the same sample in a study of regulatory T cells in long-lasting Graves disease. Relying on iRepertoire HTBI primers and Arm-PCR of CDR3 regions, the team built TCR beta libraries. One entry per CDR3 protein results from TCRdb running MiXCR on the multiplex PCR reads. The sample shows approximately 500,000 distinct CDR3 sequences, 20% to 25% of them seen only once. Time point: persistent/refractory GD, antithyroid drugs over 5 years with positive TRAb. With RNA extracted from PBMCs as input, the TCR library was made. Here the sequenced sample was peripheral blood mononuclear cells (PBMCs), taken when the disease was refractory, from a patient treated with antithyroid drugs. The receptors shown here come from a female donor with Graves disease.

This clonotype was counted a few times. The chain links TRBV19 to TRBJ2-5; TRBD2 aligns across 8 bases. Looked up from germline, CDR1 is LNHDA and CDR2 is SQIVND (reference sequence). The trim removed 3 bases at V and 2 bases at J, leaving 5 bases unmatched. CDR3 length: 15 residues. CDR3 region: CASSMRGGPQETQYF. CDR3 nucleotides: TGTGCCAGTAGTATGCGCGGGGGGCCTCAAGAGACCCAGTACTTC.

This clonotype was recorded at least ten times. The chain couples TRBV12-3 or TRBV12-4 to TRBJ2-5; 9 positions match TRBD1. V gave up 6 bases and J gave up 2 bases; unmatched junction bases: 13. The CDR3 length is 17 residues. The CDR3 region is CASSSTPGQGQQETQYF. As DNA, the CDR3 is TGTGCCAGCAGCTCAACCCCGGGACAGGGCCAGCAAGAGACCCAGTACTTC.

This clonotype appeared a few times. The rearrangement joins TRBV14 to TRBJ1-2; the D is unclear. CDR1 is SGHDN, CDR2 FVKESK, per germline. Trimming took 0 bases from V and 8 from J, leaving 7 bases between them. The CDR3 is 12 amino acids. The DNA for the CDR3 is TGTGCCAGCAGCCAAGACATCAGGGGCTACACCTTC. The encoded protein is CASSQDIRGYTF.

This clonotype was detected many times. The chain recombines TRBV24-1 with TRBJ1-1; D is possibly TRBD1 (6 bases). Between the trimmed V and J ends, which lost 3 bases and 6 bases, there was a span of 10 bases. The CDR3 has 13 amino acids. CDR1 is KGHDR and CDR2 is SFDVKD in the germline V gene. The CDR3 nucleotides read TGTGCCACCAGTGATGGGACACCAGCTGAAGCTTTCTTT. It is translated as CATSDGTPAEAFF.

This rearrangement joins TRBV7-2 to TRBJ1-3; no reliable D call. The CDR3 consists of 14 residues. The V end was cut by 7 bases, the J end by 4 bases, with 14 bases between. CDR1 and CDR2 (germline): SGHTA, FQGNSA. The CDR3 region has the DNA TGTGCCAGCACCCCCGACCAGAGAGGAAACACCATATATTTT. It specifies CASTPDQRGNTIYF.

This clonotype was recorded a few times. The chain employs TRBV19 and TRBJ2-7, with 10 bases that match TRBD1. Germline trimming cut 6 bases from V and 5 bases from J; bases unmatched to any gene: 10. There are 15 residues in the CDR3. Per germline, CDR1 LNHDA and CDR2 SQIVND (reference sequence). In DNA, the CDR3 is TGTGCCAGTAGCCGATTGGGACAGGGGATGCACGAGCAGTACTTC. Translated, it gives CASSRLGQGMHEQYF.

The J gene is TRBJ2-3, the V gene TRBV19; D is ambiguous. CDR3 length: 15 amino acids. With 1 base removed from V and 0 bases from J, the gap between germline ends came to 8 bases. Germline V CDR1 and CDR2: LNHDA, SQIVND (reference sequence). The CDR3: CASSIAQDSTDTQYF. The CDR3 DNA sequence: TGTGCCAGTAGTATAGCGCAAGATAGCACAGATACGCAGTATTTT.

This clonotype occurred many times. Written as DNA, the CDR3 is TGCAGTGCTAGGACAGGGATTAACTATGGCTACACCTTC. Its translation is CSARTGINYGYTF. The V and J genes are TRBV20-1 and TRBJ1-2, with TRBD1 identical over 7 bases. Losses at the gene ends were 3 bases for V and 1 base for J; bases not matched to a gene: 2. The CDR3 runs to 13 residues. CDR1 and CDR2 from the germline V gene are DFQATT and SNEGSKA (reference sequence).

This clonotype was seen ten or more times. This chain uses TRBV13 with TRBJ1-4, with 9 bases matching TRBD1. V dropped 6 bases and J dropped 8; count of bases not matched to a gene: 10. This CDR3 is built from 15 residues. Germline-derived CDR1 and CDR2 are PRHDT and FYEKMQ (reference sequence). CDR3 region: CASRGRGQGEEKLFF. The CDR3, as DNA: TGTGCCAGCAGAGGGAGGGGACAGGGAGAAGAAAAACTGTTTTTT. Complete variable domain (other parts from reference TRBV13 and TRBJ1-4): AAGVIQSPRHLIKEKRETATLKCYPIPRHDTVYWYQQGPGQDPQFLISFYEKMQSDKGSIPDRFSAQQFSDYHSELNMSSLELGDSALYFCASRGRGQGEEKLFFGSGTQLSVL.

The V and J genes are TRBV4-1 and TRBJ1-2; perhaps TRBD1 as D (6 bases). Per germline, CDR1 MGHRA and CDR2 YSYEKL. Trimming stripped 3 bases from V and 4 bases from J, with 15 bases between. The CDR3 loop spans 15 amino acids. The CDR3, as DNA: TGCGCCAGCAGCCAGACAACAGGGCTTTCCTATGGCTACACCTTC. This translates into CASSQTTGLSYGYTF.

The chain employs TRBV6-1 and TRBJ2-5; possibly TRBD2 for D (6 bases). V lost 5 bases and J lost 7, with 17 bases in between. The germline gives CDR1 MNHNS, CDR2 SASEGT. The CDR3 contains 14 residues. CDR3 amino acids: CASSTSRLGGTQYF. The CDR3 nucleotides are TGTGCCAGCAGTACCTCCAGACTAGGAGGGACCCAGTACTTC.

The chain combines TRBV7-9 with TRBJ2-7; the D gene is possibly TRBD1 (6 bases). V dropped 6 bases and J dropped 5 bases, with 17 bases sitting between them. The CDR3 is 14 residues long. Germline CDR1 reads SEHNR; CDR2 reads FQNEAQ (reference sequence). CDR3 DNA sequence: TGTGCCAGCAGAGGGGGTGGATCTCTGAACGAGCAGTACTTC. It yields the protein CASRGGGSLNEQYF.

V is TRBV19 and J is TRBJ1-1, with D maybe TRBD1 (6 bases). Trimming cost V 6 bases and J 3 bases, with 17 bases left between them. From germline, CDR1 is LNHDA and CDR2 SQIVND (reference sequence). The CDR3 totals 15 residues. The CDR3 loop reads CASRTNRDSDTEAFF. In DNA form, the CDR3 reads TGTGCCAGTAGGACGAACAGGGATAGCGACACTGAAGCTTTCTTT.

This clonotype occurred many times. This chain links TRBV28 with TRBJ1-2; 7 bases align to TRBD1. Trimming at V came to 5 bases and at J to 4 bases, leaving 10 bases not matched to a gene. Germline V gene sequence: CDR1 MDHEN, CDR2 SYDVKM. This CDR3 is 15 amino acids long. The CDR3 nucleotides are TGTGCCAGCAGTAACCAGGGGGACGGTCTCTATGGCTACACCTTC. Residues: CASSNQGDGLYGYTF.

This clonotype turned up a few times. The V gene is TRBV2, the J gene TRBJ2-6; 8 positions match TRBD1. This CDR3 region has 19 residues. The J segment lost 2 bases and the V segment lost 6 bases, leaving 15 bases of the junction unmatched. CDR1 is SNHLY and CDR2 is FYNNEI in the germline V gene. Here the CDR3 DNA reads TGTGCCAGCAGCTCTGGTACAGGGGGACCAGTGACTGGGGCCAACGTCCTGACTTTC. Translating gives CASSSGTGGPVTGANVLTF.

The rearrangement links TRBV20-1 to TRBJ2-2; D is unclear. The CDR3 sequence is 14 residues long. The germline V and J ends were trimmed by 5 bases and 1 base, with 11 bases remaining between them. Germline V gene lookup returns CDR1 DFQATT and CDR2 SNEGSKA (reference sequence). This chain's CDR3 is CSAPLGMNTGELFF. For the CDR3, the DNA is TGCAGTGCTCCCCTCGGCATGAACACCGGGGAGCTGTTTTTT.

In its sample, this clonotype ranks as medium-sized. J is TRBJ2-5 and V is TRBV28, with no clear D. V lost 6 bases to trimming and J lost 3 bases, with 5 bases between them. Germline V CDR1 and CDR2: MDHEN, SYDVKM. The CDR3 runs to 11 residues. The CDR3: CASSLEETQYF. The CDR3 nucleotides are TGTGCCAGCAGCTTAGAAGAGACCCAGTACTTC.

This clonotype was observed many times. This sequence joins TRBV20-1 and TRBJ2-5, with 15 positions matching TRBD2. CDR3 size: 17 residues. V trimming: 5 bases; J trimming: 2 bases; junction bases outside the gene matches: 9. CDR1 DFQATT and CDR2 SNEGSKA come from the germline V gene (reference sequence). CDR3 in DNA: TGCAGTGCTGAGGACTCTGGACTAGCGGGGGGGCAAGAGACCCAGTACTTC. Its translation: CSAEDSGLAGGQETQYF.

In its sample, this clonotype was seen many times. The chain joins TRBV4-1 to TRBJ1-1, with 7 bases identical to TRBD1. The V gene's germline CDR1 is MGHRA and CDR2 YSYEKL. V gave up 4 bases and J gave up 2 bases; unmatched junction bases: 4. The CDR3 is 14 residues long. For the CDR3, the DNA is TGCGCCAGCAGCCGGGGGACAGCCAACACTGAAGCTTTCTTT. This encodes CASSRGTANTEAFF.

V is TRBV28 and J is TRBJ2-3, with TRBD1 matching over 8 bases. Germline V CDR1 and CDR2: MDHEN, SYDVKM. CDR3 size: 15 residues. The V gene end was trimmed by 9 bases and the J gene end by 2 bases; junction bases not matched to a gene: 10. The CDR3 nucleotides are TGTGCCAGTACAGGGGGTCAGGGTGCCACAGATACGCAGTATTTT. Its translation: CASTGGQGATDTQYF. The variable domain in full, with the rest retrieved from reference TRBV28 and TRBJ2-3, is DVKVTQSSRYLVKRTGEKVFLECVQDMDHENMFWYRQDPGLGLRLIYFSYDVKMKEKGDIPEGYSVSREKKERFSLILESASTNQTSMYLCASTGGQGATDTQYFGPGTRLTVL.

V gene TRBV28 combines with J gene TRBJ2-3; D remains ambiguous. Trimming shortened V by 5 bases and J by 0 bases, and 12 bases separated the two germline ends. The germline V gene has CDR1 MDHEN and CDR2 SYDVKM. The CDR3 length is 15 residues. CDR3 nucleotide sequence: TGTGCCAGCAGTCCAGCTCCGACGAGCACAGATACGCAGTATTTT. The encoded protein is CASSPAPTSTDTQYF.

The chain couples TRBV28 to TRBJ2-1; D unresolved. The CDR3 runs to 14 residues. V lost 3 bases and J lost 4, with 10 bases in between. The germline V gene has CDR1 MDHEN and CDR2 SYDVKM. CDR3 protein: CASSFQGPYNEQFF. CDR3 DNA: TGTGCCAGCAGTTTTCAAGGTCCTTACAATGAGCAGTTCTTC.

Ten or more counts support this clonotype. The V gene is TRBV2, the J gene TRBJ1-1; perhaps TRBD1 as D (6 bases). CDR3 length: 17 amino acids. Per germline, CDR1 SNHLY and CDR2 FYNNEI. The V end lost 6 bases, the J end lost 3 bases, and 23 bases lay between the germline ends. The CDR3 DNA reads TGTGCCAGCAGCCACCCTAGAGGGGGGCTGACGTACACTGAAGCTTTCTTT. Protein: CASSHPRGGLTYTEAFF.

This clonotype was seen ten or more times. The V and J genes are TRBV27 and TRBJ2-5; the match to TRBD2 covers 12 bases. With 6 bases clipped from V and 4 bases from J, the junction kept 6 bases outside the gene matches. Germline values: CDR1 MNHEY, CDR2 SMNVEV (reference sequence). The CDR3 length is 15 residues. CDR3 in amino acids: CASSPSGGAGETQYF. CDR3 in DNA: TGTGCCAGCAGCCCTAGCGGGGGGGCAGGAGAGACCCAGTACTTC.

This clonotype was counted a few times. This chain links TRBV5-1 with TRBJ1-1; 8 nucleotides line up with TRBD1. The CDR3 totals 13 residues. After removal of 4 bases from V and 5 bases from J, the junction contained 4 bases not matched to a gene. The germline CDR1 and CDR2 sequences are SGHRS and YFSETQ. CDR3 protein: CASSKDRETEAFF. For the CDR3, the DNA is TGCGCCAGCAGCAAGGACAGGGAAACTGAAGCTTTCTTT.

This clonotype was detected only a few times. V usage is TRBV20-1 and J usage is TRBJ1-1; D call uncertain. This CDR3 is built from 11 residues. Germline loops: CDR1 DFQATT, CDR2 SNEGSKA (reference sequence). V was shortened by 4 bases and J by 5 bases, with 8 bases between the two germline ends. The CDR3 DNA follows: TGCAGTGCTATGGGAGGGACTGAAGCTTTCTTT. Translating gives CSAMGGTEAFF.

This clonotype was observed at least ten times. The V and J genes are TRBV12-3 or TRBV12-4 and TRBJ1-2; D is undetermined. The CDR3 consists of 14 residues. The ends were cut back, 5 bases at V and 2 bases at J, with 12 bases in the middle. The CDR3 protein is CASSLLRRNYGYTF. The DNA of the CDR3 is TGTGCCAGCAGTCTACTGCGCAGAAACTATGGCTACACCTTC.

The rearrangement uses TRBV6-1 and TRBJ2-7, with 10 bases lining up with TRBD2. The CDR3 length is 12 residues. Trimming cost V 8 bases and J 5 bases; bases outside gene matches: 3. Germline V gene lookup returns CDR1 MNHNS and CDR2 SASEGT. CDR3 nucleotides: TGTGCCAGCTCAGCGGGGGGGAACGAGCAGTACTTC. Protein sequence: CASSAGGNEQYF.